A single sample gave rise to the 17 T cell receptor beta chains below, sequenced in a study of T-cell reconstitution after alpha-beta-depleted transplantation in children. Unique molecular identifiers featured in how the TCRbeta library was prepared. TCRdb reprocessed the PCR reads with MiXCR, giving one entry per CDR3 protein. The sample lists 300,000 or so distinct CDR3 sequences, about 10% occurring once. Source: PBMCs from the stem cell graft donor, taken from the stem cell graft. All receptors derive from a human donor who donated a stem cell graft to a child with SCID.

V usage is TRBV2 and J usage is TRBJ2-7, with 11 bases identical to TRBD1. From germline, CDR1 is SNHLY and CDR2 FYNNEI. This CDR3 region has 13 residues. With V trimmed by 9 bases and J by 2 bases, 3 bases remained unmatched. The CDR3 is CASRTGGPYEQYF. The CDR3 DNA follows: TGTGCCAGTAGGACAGGGGGCCCCTACGAGCAGTACTTC.

This clonotype has more than one count but fewer than ten. The chain joins TRBV20-1 to TRBJ2-7, with 12 bases that match TRBD2. Germline V gives CDR1 DFQATT, CDR2 SNEGSKA (reference sequence). The CDR3 has 18 residues. V dropped 5 bases and J dropped 4; count of bases not matched to a gene: 18. The CDR3 sequence is CSAPPGEWASGGAYEQYF. As DNA, the CDR3 is TGCAGTGCTCCACCCGGAGAGTGGGCTAGCGGGGGGGCGTACGAGCAGTACTTC.

This sequence joins TRBV3-1 and TRBJ1-6; possibly TRBD1 for D (6 bases). The CDR3 runs 16 residues. V dropped 1 base and J dropped 3 bases, with 10 bases sitting between them. The germline V gene has CDR1 LGHDT and CDR2 YNNKEL (reference sequence). CDR3 sequence: CASSQVIGGYNSPLHF. DNA of the CDR3: TGTGCCAGCAGCCAAGTCATAGGGGGCTATAATTCACCCCTCCACTTT.

V gene TRBV12-3 or TRBV12-4 combines with J gene TRBJ2-1, with 8 bases fitting TRBD1. The CDR3 runs to 15 residues. Trimming cost V 3 bases and J 5 bases; bases outside gene matches: 6. CDR3 region: CASSFLGQGNNEQFF. The CDR3, as DNA: TGTGCCAGCAGTTTCCTTGGACAGGGTAACAATGAGCAGTTCTTC.

The table lists this clonotype with a few counts. This chain connects TRBV5-8 to TRBJ2-3; weak D call: TRBD1 (7 bases). Trimming removed 5 bases from V and 0 bases from J, with 13 bases in between. Looked up from germline, CDR1 is SGHTS and CDR2 is YDEGEE. The CDR3 loop spans 15 amino acids. CDR3 amino acids: CASSQGGPSTDTQYF. The CDR3 region has the DNA TGTGCCAGCAGTCAGGGGGGCCCTAGCACAGATACGCAGTATTTT.

This clonotype has only a few counts. The chain employs TRBV18 and TRBJ2-5, with 10 bases identical to TRBD1. Germline V gives CDR1 KGHSH, CDR2 LQKENI. The J segment lost 4 bases and the V segment lost 5 bases, leaving 4 bases of the junction unmatched. This CDR3 is built from 14 residues. The CDR3 DNA is TGTGCCAGCTCATCCGGGACAGGGGCAGAGACCCAGTACTTC. Amino acids: CASSSGTGAETQYF.

This clonotype came up a few times. The chain couples TRBV9 to TRBJ1-1; D is unresolved. The V gene's germline CDR1 is SGDLS and CDR2 YYNGEE. Deletions cut 0 bases from V and 7 bases from J, with 10 bases between. This CDR3 comprises 13 residues. The CDR3 is CASSVAEGGEAFF. The CDR3 bases are TGTGCCAGCAGCGTAGCGGAGGGCGGTGAAGCTTTCTTT.

V and J are TRBV4-2 and TRBJ2-3; D is ambiguous. The CDR3 extends over 14 amino acids. Germline CDR1 LGHNA, CDR2 YNFKEQ. The V end lost 3 bases, the J end lost 5 bases, and 12 bases lay between the germline ends. CDR3 sequence reads: CASSHSPGIDTQYF. CDR3 bases: TGTGCCAGCAGCCACAGCCCAGGTATAGATACGCAGTATTTT.

In its sample, this clonotype was seen many times. The gene calls are TRBV20-1 and TRBJ2-3; 8 bases are shared with TRBD2. Trimming took 3 bases from V and 0 from J; bases not matched to a gene: 11. CDR3 length equals 17 residues. Germline CDR1 is DFQATT and CDR2 is SNEGSKA (reference sequence). CDR3 region: CSASPITGGESTDTQYF. CDR3 bases: TGCAGTGCTAGCCCAATCACGGGGGGGGAGAGCACAGATACGCAGTATTTT.

V is TRBV20-1 and J is TRBJ2-1; tentative D call: TRBD2 (7 bases). This CDR3 is built from 19 residues. The V gene's germline CDR1 is DFQATT and CDR2 SNEGSKA (reference sequence). The ends were cut back, 3 bases at V and 2 bases at J, with 26 bases in the middle. DNA for the CDR3: TGCAGTGCTAGTGCGGGGGCTGCCGCCCTCGGAAGGGCCTACAATGAGCAGTTCTTC. It specifies CSASAGAAALGRAYNEQFF.

This chain joins TRBV12-3 or TRBV12-4 and TRBJ2-1; D is possibly TRBD2 (5 bases). Trimming took off 6 bases at V and 0 bases at J, with 12 bases between the two ends. CDR3 length: 15 amino acids. The chain's CDR3 is CASRAASNSYNEQFF. CDR3 bases: TGTGCCAGCAGGGCTGCTAGCAACTCCTACAATGAGCAGTTCTTC.

The sample holds many counts of this clonotype. The chain combines TRBV7-9 with TRBJ1-1; perhaps TRBD1 as D (6 bases). The CDR3 length is 15 residues. Germline V CDR1 and CDR2: SEHNR, FQNEAQ (reference sequence). Trimming took 1 base from V and 1 from J, leaving 10 bases between them. For the CDR3, the DNA is TGTGCCAGCAGCTTAGGGGACACCCCGAACACTGAAGCTTTCTTT. Its translation: CASSLGDTPNTEAFF.

This clonotype was picked up a small number of times. The J gene is TRBJ2-5, the V gene TRBV20-1, with 10 nucleotides matching TRBD2. Germline values: CDR1 DFQATT, CDR2 SNEGSKA (reference sequence). This CDR3 is 16 amino acids long. V shed 1 base, J shed 2 bases, and the junction held 7 bases outside the gene matches. The CDR3 DNA is TGCAGTGCTAGAGGATCTAGCGGGGGCCCGCAAGAGACCCAGTACTTC. Translated, it gives CSARGSSGGPQETQYF.

The chain recombines TRBV2 with TRBJ2-1; 7 bases align to TRBD2. Germline trimming cut 10 bases from V and 4 bases from J; bases unmatched to any gene: 22. Germline assignment: CDR1 SNHLY and CDR2 FYNNEI. The CDR3 is made up of 18 amino acids. The CDR3 coding sequence is TGTGCCATCTGTTTTAAAGCGGGGTGGGCCCATGCGTACAATGAGCAGTTCTTC. Translated, it gives CAICFKAGWAHAYNEQFF.

The genes are TRBV12-3 or TRBV12-4 and TRBJ2-2; TRBD1 matches at 9 bases. The CDR3 has 16 residues. With V trimmed by 6 bases and J by 4 bases, 9 bases remained unmatched. The DNA for the CDR3 is TGTGCCAGCAGCCCCCTTACAGGGGGCGTCACCGGGGAGCTGTTTTTT. This sequence encodes CASSPLTGGVTGELFF.

The chain couples TRBV5-1 to TRBJ2-3, with D possibly being TRBD1 (6 bases). The CDR3 runs to 13 residues. Trimming shortened V by 5 bases and J by 0 bases, and 7 bases separated the two germline ends. Germline V CDR1 and CDR2: SGHRS, YFSETQ. This chain's CDR3 is CASRDSSTDTQYF. The CDR3 bases are TGCGCCAGCAGGGACAGTAGCACAGATACGCAGTATTTT.

This clonotype was detected only a few times. The chain links TRBV11-2 to TRBJ2-1, with D perhaps assigned TRBD1 or TRBD2 (6 bases each). CDR1 is SGHAT and CDR2 is FQNNGV in the germline V gene. The V and J ends lost 1 base and 3 bases respectively, with 13 bases between them. This CDR3 region has 16 residues. This chain's CDR3 is CASSLGLRGDYNEQFF. The DNA of the CDR3 is TGTGCCAGCAGCTTAGGGCTGAGGGGGGACTACAATGAGCAGTTCTTC.